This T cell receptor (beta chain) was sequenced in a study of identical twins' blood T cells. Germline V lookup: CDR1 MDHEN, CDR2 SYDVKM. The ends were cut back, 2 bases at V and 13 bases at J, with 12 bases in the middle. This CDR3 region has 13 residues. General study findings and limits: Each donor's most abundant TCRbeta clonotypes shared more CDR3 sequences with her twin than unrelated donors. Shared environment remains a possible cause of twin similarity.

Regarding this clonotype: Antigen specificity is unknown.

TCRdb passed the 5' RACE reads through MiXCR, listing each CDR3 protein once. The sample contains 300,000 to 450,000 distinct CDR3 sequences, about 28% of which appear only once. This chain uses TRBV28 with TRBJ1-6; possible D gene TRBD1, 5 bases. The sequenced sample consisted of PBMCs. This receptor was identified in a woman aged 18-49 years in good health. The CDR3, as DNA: TGTGCCAGCAGTTTAAGGGGAAGAAAGCCCCTCCACTTT. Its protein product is CASSLRGRKPLHF.